This passage covers 21 T cell receptor beta chains from one sample sequenced in a study of blood T cell repertoires in COVID-19. The assay was immunoSEQ multiplex PCR, and TCRdb's table has in-frame clones only and misses some. The table has approximately 170,000 clones, about 80% seen once. The sequencing sample was made of PBMCs or T cells enriched from blood (not recorded which). The origin of the receptors is a woman aged 70-85 years in a cohort exposed to, infected with or recovered from COVID-19 (not recorded which).

The chain is built from TRBV28 and TRBJ2-3, with TRBD2 matching over 8 bases. This CDR3 comprises 13 residues. Germline V gene data show CDR1 as MDHEN and CDR2 as SYDVKM. V shed 3 bases, J shed 6 bases, and the junction held 2 bases outside the gene matches. CDR3 sequence reads: CASSFGGRDTQYF. The CDR3 DNA reads as TGTGCCAGCAGTTTTGGCGGGAGGGATACGCAGTATTTT.

V gene TRBV2 combines with J gene TRBJ1-2, with TRBD1 matching 7 bases. Germline values: CDR1 SNHLY, CDR2 FYNNEI. The length of the CDR3 is 16 residues. With V trimmed by 6 bases and J by 2 bases, 12 bases remained unmatched. The CDR3 DNA reads as TGTGCCAGCAGCCTACTAAACCAGGGGGGAAACTATGGCTACACCTTC. This codes for CASSLLNQGGNYGYTF.

The chain links TRBV28 to TRBJ2-1; 7 bases align to TRBD2. The CDR3 sequence is 16 residues long. CDR1 and CDR2 (germline): MDHEN, SYDVKM. V shed 3 bases and J 7 bases; nucleotides not matched to a gene: 12. Here the CDR3 reads CASSLFGTNPLNEQFF. CDR3 DNA sequence: TGTGCCAGCAGTTTGTTCGGGACTAATCCTTTGAATGAGCAGTTCTTC.

J is TRBJ2-4 and V is TRBV5-4, with D possibly being TRBD1 (6 bases). Trimming took off 6 bases at V and 6 bases at J, with 13 bases between the two ends. This CDR3 spans 13 amino acids. Germline V CDR1 and CDR2: SGHNT, YYREEE (reference sequence). The CDR3 loop is CASTRGNTNIQYF. The CDR3 DNA reads as TGTGCCAGCACCAGGGGAAACACAAACATTCAGTACTTC.

This rearrangement joins TRBV12-3 or TRBV12-4 to TRBJ2-7; TRBD2 agrees at 8 bases. V lost 5 bases, J lost 7 bases, and 4 bases stayed unmatched. The CDR3 runs to 12 residues. The chain's CDR3 is CASSQIAGEQYF. The CDR3 coding sequence is TGTGCCAGCAGTCAAATAGCGGGGGAGCAGTACTTC.

The rearrangement uses TRBV19 and TRBJ1-6; a weak D match, TRBD1 (5 bases). Per the germline V gene, CDR1 is LNHDA and CDR2 is SQIVND (reference sequence). The germline V and J ends were trimmed by 9 bases and 8 bases, with 14 bases remaining between them. This CDR3 contains 13 residues. The CDR3 loop is CASHMGPHSPLHF. CDR3 bases: TGTGCCAGCCACATGGGGCCCCATTCACCCCTCCACTTT. Using reference TRBV19 and TRBJ1-6 for the parts outside the CDR3, the full variable domain is DGGITQSPKYLFRKEGQNVTLSCEQNLNHDAMYWYRQDPGQGLRLIYYSQIVNDFQKGDIAEGYSVSREKKESFPLTVTSAQKNPTAFYLCASHMGPHSPLHFGNGTRLTVT.

V gene TRBV28 combines with J gene TRBJ2-1, with D possibly matching TRBD2 (7 bases). CDR1 is MDHEN, CDR2 SYDVKM, per germline. V was clipped by 7 bases and J by 2 bases, with 18 bases between them. This CDR3 is built from 16 residues. CDR3 DNA sequence: TGTGCCAGCAATTTCGCGGGGGCCGGAACCTACAATGAGCAGTTCTTC. This encodes CASNFAGAGTYNEQFF.

This chain joins TRBV30 and TRBJ2-1; a weak D match, TRBD1 (5 bases). CDR3 length: 15 amino acids. CDR1 GTSNPN and CDR2 SVGIG come from the germline V gene (reference sequence). CDR3 nucleotides: TGTGCTCGGAGTGCACAGGCTGACTTGAGCAATGAGCAGTTCTTC. This codes for CARSAQADLSNEQFF.

The CDR3 DNA sequence: TGTGCCAGCAGCTCAAATCAGGGGGGCTACACCTTC. Translation: CASSSNQGGYTF. V gene TRBV7-2 combines with J gene TRBJ1-2; D is possibly TRBD1 (6 bases). Germline V gene data show CDR1 as SGHTA and CDR2 as FQGNSA. The V end was cut by 4 bases, the J end by 8 bases, with 11 bases between. The CDR3 has 12 residues.

The chain couples TRBV18 to TRBJ2-1; TRBD2 is a possible D gene (5 bases). CDR1 and CDR2 from the germline V gene are KGHSH and LQKENI. This CDR3 contains 15 residues. With 5 bases removed from V and 0 bases from J, the gap between germline ends came to 11 bases. As DNA, the CDR3 is TGTGCCAGCTCAAAGGAGGATGGCTCCTACAATGAGCAGTTCTTC. It translates to CASSKEDGSYNEQFF.

The chain is built from TRBV6-2 or TRBV6-3 and TRBJ2-5; 16 nucleotides agree with TRBD2. The CDR3 contains 17 residues. CDR1 is MNHEY, CDR2 SVGEGT, per germline. V was clipped by 2 bases and J by 5 bases; unmatched bases: 5. The CDR3 coding sequence is TGTGCCAGCAGTTACCCGGGACTAGCGGGAGGGGGCGAGACCCAGTACTTC. Translating it yields CASSYPGLAGGGETQYF.

The chain combines TRBV7-9 with TRBJ1-1, with 9 bases identical to TRBD1. This CDR3 comprises 17 residues. J was trimmed by 1 base and V by 3 bases; bases with no gene match: 9. Per germline, CDR1 SEHNR and CDR2 FQNEAQ (reference sequence). The CDR3 nucleotides read TGTGCCAGCAGCTTGGACAGGGGAAAAAAGGGGAACACTGAAGCTTTCTTT. Residues: CASSLDRGKKGNTEAFF.

The genes are TRBV10-3 and TRBJ1-3; no firm D call. V lost 4 bases, J lost 0 bases, and 7 bases lay in between. Germline CDR1 reads ENHRY; CDR2 reads SYGVKD. The CDR3 contains 14 residues. CDR3 nucleotides: TGTGCCATCAGTGTACAGCCCTCTGGAAACACCATATATTTT. Protein product: CAISVQPSGNTIYF.

With respect to this clone: The identical CDR3 is also encoded by other nucleotide sequences in the sample. V is TRBV5-6 and J is TRBJ1-2; tentative D call: TRBD1 (5 bases). Trimming removed 0 bases from V and 3 bases from J, with 6 bases in between. Per germline, CDR1 SGHDT and CDR2 YYEEEE. There are 13 residues in the CDR3. Written as DNA, the CDR3 is TGTGCCAGCAGCTTGGGCAGGGACTATGGCTACACCTTC. Encoded protein: CASSLGRDYGYTF.

This clone appeared a few times. CDR3 amino acids: CASSRRPGQGADTQYF. The CDR3 DNA sequence: TGTGCCAGTAGCCGCCGACCGGGACAGGGAGCAGATACGCAGTATTTT. The rearrangement uses TRBV19 and TRBJ2-3; 9 bases agree with TRBD1. V trimming: 6 bases; J trimming: 4 bases; junction bases outside the gene matches: 11. Germline V gene data show CDR1 as LNHDA and CDR2 as SQIVND (reference sequence). This CDR3 spans 16 amino acids.

Only one count was recorded for this clone. This rearrangement joins TRBV11-2 to TRBJ2-7, with unresolved D. This CDR3 is built from 13 residues. CDR1 is SGHAT, CDR2 FQNNGV, per germline. Trimming shortened V by 3 bases and J by 0 bases, and 6 bases separated the two germline ends. Written as DNA, the CDR3 is TGTGCCAGCAGCTTTTACATCTCCTACGAGCAGTACTTC. It is translated as CASSFYISYEQYF.

The chain recombines TRBV27 with TRBJ2-7; 8 bases agree with TRBD2. Germline CDR1 is MNHEY and CDR2 is SMNVEV (reference sequence). The CDR3 totals 15 residues. V was pared by 2 bases and J by 3 bases, with 6 bases of the junction left unmatched. The CDR3 sequence is CASSLGAGGVYEQYF. In DNA, the CDR3 is TGTGCCAGCAGTTTAGGGGCGGGAGGAGTCTACGAGCAGTACTTC.

The chain combines TRBV5-1 with TRBJ2-6; D might be TRBD1 (6 bases). CDR1 and CDR2 from the germline V gene are SGHRS and YFSETQ. With 4 bases removed from V and 1 base from J, the gap between germline ends came to 9 bases. The CDR3 has 15 amino acids. The CDR3 here is CASSETGSGANVLTF. The CDR3 region has the DNA TGCGCCAGCAGCGAAACAGGGTCTGGGGCCAACGTCCTGACTTTC. Combining the CDR3 with reference TRBV5-1 and TRBJ2-6 gives the whole variable domain KAGVTQTPRYLIKTRGQQVTLSCSPISGHRSVSWYQQTPGQGLQFLFEYFSETQRNKGNFPGRFSGRQFSNSRSEMNVSTLELGDSALYLCASSETGSGANVLTFGAGSRLTVL.

This clone was found once. This sequence joins TRBV9 and TRBJ1-2; D is perhaps TRBD1 (5 bases). The germline V and J ends were trimmed by 4 bases and 7 bases, with 11 bases remaining between them. The CDR3 consists of 12 residues. CDR1 and CDR2 (germline): SGDLS, YYNGEE. The CDR3, as DNA: TGTGCCAGCAGCCCTCTGGGGGGTGGCTACACCTTC. It specifies CASSPLGGGYTF.

The V gene is TRBV29-1, the J gene TRBJ2-7, with TRBD2 identical over 7 bases. Germline lookup yields CDR1 SQVTM and CDR2 ANQGSEA. The CDR3 totals 13 residues. The ends lost 5 bases at V and 2 bases at J; junction bases unmatched: 6. The CDR3 bases are TGCAGCGTTTCCGGGACTACGACCTACGAGCAGTACTTC. Its translation is CSVSGTTTYEQYF.

The chain recombines TRBV7-2 with TRBJ2-5; D may be TRBD2 (6 bases). In germline, CDR1 is SGHTA, CDR2 FQGNSA. The ends were cut back, 2 bases at V and 4 bases at J, with 17 bases in the middle. This CDR3 comprises 16 residues. The CDR3: CASSLNRWGAGETQYF. DNA of the CDR3: TGTGCCAGCAGCTTAAATCGTTGGGGAGCGGGAGAGACCCAGTACTTC.